These T cell receptor beta chains were read from a single sample in a study of cytomegalovirus exposure and HLA in healthy donors. The repertoire was sequenced with immunoSEQ multiplex PCR; TCRdb's copy has only in-frame clones and lacks some. The data hold about 190,000 clones, with roughly 77% observed a single time. The material sequenced was PBMCs. These receptor sequences come from a woman aged 25 to 39 in good health and CMV-seropositive. CDR3s include the opening cysteine and the closing phenylalanine or tryptophan. The order of the fields is clone size, V gene, D gene, J gene, CDR3 protein, CDR3 DNA. A D gene is named only where the DNA matches it firmly. The listing skips clone size in some rows; elsewhere it reads once, few, many or a size class.

clone_size: -; v_call: TRBV19; d_call: TRBD2; j_call: TRBJ2-1; cdr3_aa: CASNPGLATNEQFF; cdr3_nt: TGTGCCAGTAACCCCGGACTAGCGACCAATGAGCAGTTCTTC
clone_size: few; v_call: TRBV19; d_call: -; j_call: TRBJ2-7; cdr3_aa: CASQGTSYEQYF; cdr3_nt: TGTGCCAGCCAGGGGACGAGCTACGAGCAGTACTTC
clone_size: -; v_call: TRBV6-5; d_call: -; j_call: TRBJ1-5; cdr3_aa: CASSKLRGQPQHF; cdr3_nt: TGTGCCAGCAGTAAACTCAGGGGCCAGCCCCAGCATTTT
clone_size: -; v_call: TRBV5-4; d_call: TRBD1; j_call: TRBJ1-1; cdr3_aa: CASSSLLGQDVRAAFF; cdr3_nt: TGTGCCAGCAGCTCACTACTCGGACAGGATGTACGGGCAGCTTTCTTT
clone_size: once; v_call: TRBV7-9; d_call: TRBD2; j_call: TRBJ2-3; cdr3_aa: CASSLAGGSTDTQYF; cdr3_nt: TGTGCCAGCAGCCTAGCGGGAGGGAGCACAGATACGCAGTATTTT
clone_size: -; v_call: TRBV5-4; d_call: TRBD2; j_call: TRBJ2-7; cdr3_aa: CASSHSAGGYEQYF; cdr3_nt: TGTGCCAGCAGCCATTCAGCGGGGGGCTACGAGCAGTACTTC
clone_size: -; v_call: TRBV20-1; d_call: -; j_call: TRBJ2-7; cdr3_aa: CSAQDPEQYF; cdr3_nt: TGCAGTGCTCAGGATCCAGAGCAGTACTTC
clone_size: -; v_call: TRBV27; d_call: -; j_call: TRBJ2-5; cdr3_aa: CASSSTGTHETQYF; cdr3_nt: TGTGCCAGCAGTTCCACCGGGACACACGAGACCCAGTACTTC
clone_size: -; v_call: TRBV6-1; d_call: TRBD1; j_call: TRBJ2-1; cdr3_aa: CASSEFRQGFYNEQFF; cdr3_nt: TGTGCCAGCAGTGAATTTAGACAGGGTTTTTACAATGAGCAGTTCTTC
clone_size: -; v_call: TRBV11-2; d_call: TRBD2; j_call: TRBJ2-1; cdr3_aa: CASSLGTSGRLRMGNEQFF; cdr3_nt: TGTGCCAGCAGCTTAGGGACTAGCGGGAGGCTTAGGATGGGCAATGAGCAGTTCTTC